These 27 T cell receptor beta chains share one sample of origin, sequenced in a study of CD8 T cells in Susac syndrome. With random hexamers, 0.5 to 1 ug RNA was reverse transcribed. Using its own MiXCR run on the immunoSEQ multiplex PCR reads, TCRdb lists one record per CDR3 protein. The data show 95,000 to 150,000 distinct CDR3 sequences, more than 85% seen once. Material for sequencing was CD8+ T cells from PBMCs. All receptors come from a human donor with multiple sclerosis.

The chain is built from TRBV24-1 and TRBJ2-1; D might be TRBD1 or TRBD2, each matching 5 bases. Germline CDR1 is KGHDR and CDR2 is SFDVKD. The CDR3 sequence is 14 residues long. Trimming removed 2 bases from V and 7 bases from J, with 11 bases in between. CDR3 DNA sequence: TGTGCCACCAGTGATTCCAGGGAGATTAATGAGCAGTTCTTC. Its protein product is CATSDSREINEQFF.

This clonotype was found once. The chain is built from TRBV13 and TRBJ2-5; D tentatively reads TRBD1 or TRBD2 (5 bases each). CDR1 is PRHDT and CDR2 is FYEKMQ in the germline V gene (reference sequence). Trimming took 5 bases from V and 8 from J, leaving 12 bases between them. There are 12 residues in the CDR3. The DNA of the CDR3 is TGTGCCAGCAGCGGCCGTGGGGGAACCCAGTACTTC. It translates to CASSGRGGTQYF.

The rearrangement joins TRBV15 to TRBJ1-1; 8 bases line up with TRBD1. Germline V lookup: CDR1 LNHNV, CDR2 YYDKDF (reference sequence). This CDR3 is 17 amino acids long. V dropped 0 bases and J dropped 4; count of bases not matched to a gene: 10. The CDR3 sequence: CATSRDNLRGPATEAFF. CDR3 DNA sequence: TGTGCCACCAGCAGAGATAATCTCAGGGGGCCGGCCACTGAAGCTTTCTTT.

The V and J genes are TRBV24-1 and TRBJ2-2; D might be TRBD1 (5 bases). This CDR3 has 15 amino acids. The germline V gene encodes CDR1 KGHDR and CDR2 SFDVKD. Trimming took 4 bases from V and 2 from J, leaving 10 bases between them. The CDR3 is CATSEATVNTGELFF. The CDR3 coding sequence is TGTGCCACCAGTGAGGCGACAGTAAACACCGGGGAGCTGTTTTTT.

V is TRBV6-5 and J is TRBJ2-5, with 16 bases lining up with TRBD2. Germline CDR1 reads MNHEY; CDR2 reads SVGAGI. With 3 bases clipped from V and 5 bases from J, the junction kept 9 bases outside the gene matches. The CDR3 length is 18 residues. CDR3 protein: CASSYRGTSGRGWETQYF. CDR3 sequence (DNA): TGTGCCAGCAGTTATCGTGGGACTAGCGGGAGGGGGTGGGAGACCCAGTACTTC.

The genes are TRBV4-2 and TRBJ2-1; D perhaps matches TRBD2 (6 bases). CDR3 length: 17 residues. Trimming removed 1 base at V and 0 bases at J, with 13 bases between. Per germline, CDR1 LGHNA and CDR2 YNFKEQ. The CDR3 reads CASSQVGGRHSYNEQFF. CDR3 coding DNA: TGTGCCAGCAGCCAAGTGGGAGGACGTCACTCCTACAATGAGCAGTTCTTC.

The chain carries TRBV5-1 and TRBJ2-3, with 8 nucleotides matching TRBD1. The V segment lost 5 bases and the J segment 0 bases; nucleotides outside the gene matches: 2. Per germline, CDR1 SGHRS and CDR2 YFSETQ. This CDR3 contains 14 residues. The CDR3 region has the DNA TGCGCCAGCAGTCAGGGGGCCAGCACAGATACGCAGTATTTT. This gives the protein CASSQGASTDTQYF.

The genes are TRBV7-9 and TRBJ1-5; D remains ambiguous. This CDR3 comprises 15 residues. CDR1 is SEHNR and CDR2 is FQNEAQ in the germline V gene (reference sequence). V was trimmed by 4 bases and J by 1 base, leaving 11 bases between them. DNA of the CDR3: TGTGCCAGCAGCTCCGGTGATGAAAGCAATCAGCCCCAGCATTTT. Translation: CASSSGDESNQPQHF.

The chain couples TRBV20-1 to TRBJ2-3, with D perhaps assigned TRBD1 or TRBD2 (5 bases each). CDR3 length: 15 residues. Per the germline V gene, CDR1 is DFQATT and CDR2 is SNEGSKA (reference sequence). V was clipped by 4 bases and J by 4 bases, with 18 bases between them. The DNA for the CDR3 is TGCAGTGCTACCCGGGGCCTCGGGCGGGCAGATACGCAGTATTTT. Its protein product is CSATRGLGRADTQYF.

The chain is built from TRBV30 and TRBJ1-1; D is ambiguous. CDR3 length: 15 amino acids. Germline assignment: CDR1 GTSNPN and CDR2 SVGIG (reference sequence). Deletions cut 3 bases from V and 4 bases from J, with 18 bases between. The CDR3 spells CAWRFGPVSRTEAFF. CDR3 sequence (DNA): TGTGCCTGGAGATTCGGGCCAGTGAGCCGCACTGAAGCTTTCTTT.

This chain connects TRBV12-3 or TRBV12-4 to TRBJ2-1; TRBD2 aligns across 14 bases. This CDR3 spans 16 amino acids. V gave up 6 bases and J gave up 3 bases; unmatched junction bases: 4. Here the CDR3 reads CASRGLAGEIYNEQFF. CDR3 nucleotide sequence: TGTGCCAGCAGGGGACTAGCGGGAGAGATCTACAATGAGCAGTTCTTC.

The genes are TRBV7-9 and TRBJ2-3; 9 nucleotides align to TRBD1. This CDR3 is 15 amino acids long. Germline V gene lookup returns CDR1 SEHNR and CDR2 FQNEAQ (reference sequence). V gave up 4 bases and J gave up 0 bases; unmatched junction bases: 2. CDR3 sequence reads: CASSWDRASTDTQYF. The CDR3 DNA follows: TGTGCCAGCAGCTGGGACAGGGCGAGCACAGATACGCAGTATTTT.

This clonotype was seen just once. The chain employs TRBV5-1 and TRBJ2-7; D is ambiguous. The CDR3 covers 15 residues. Trimming cost V 0 bases and J 1 base, with 11 bases left between them. Germline V gene sequence: CDR1 SGHRS, CDR2 YFSETQ. This CDR3 is CASSLDKQVSYEQYF. The CDR3 DNA sequence: TGCGCCAGCAGCTTGGATAAGCAGGTTTCCTACGAGCAGTACTTC.

This clonotype has a single count. The genes are TRBV2 and TRBJ2-1; unclear D gene. Trimming stripped 2 bases from V and 0 bases from J, with 11 bases between. This CDR3 is 16 amino acids long. Germline assignment: CDR1 SNHLY and CDR2 FYNNEI. CDR3 in amino acids: CASSEWKRPSYNEQFF. The CDR3 region has the DNA TGTGCCAGCAGTGAATGGAAGCGCCCCTCCTACAATGAGCAGTTCTTC.

The chain links TRBV29-1 to TRBJ2-1, with 9 bases matching TRBD1. The CDR3 extends over 16 amino acids. Germline V CDR1 and CDR2: SQVTM, ANQGSEA. Unmatched junction bases numbered 14, after V lost 3 bases and J lost 8 bases. The CDR3, as DNA: TGCAGCGTTGAGGGGCCCGGGACAGGGTCGTCCGATGAGCAGTTCTTC. Amino acids: CSVEGPGTGSSDEQFF.

The rearrangement joins TRBV12-3 or TRBV12-4 to TRBJ2-7; D is possibly TRBD2 (5 bases). This CDR3 is 12 amino acids long. Trimming pared 5 bases from V and 7 bases from J, leaving 12 bases between. CDR3 loop: CASSLPTGEQYF. The CDR3 DNA sequence: TGTGCCAGCAGTCTACCGACGGGGGAGCAGTACTTC.

This chain joins TRBV14 and TRBJ2-3; no clear D. The CDR3 has 15 amino acids. Trimming shortened V by 1 base and J by 2 bases, and 10 bases separated the two germline ends. Germline V CDR1 and CDR2: SGHDN, FVKESK. The CDR3: CASSQAHQYTDTQYF. DNA for the CDR3: TGTGCCAGCAGCCAAGCCCATCAATACACAGATACGCAGTATTTT. Filled out from reference TRBV14 and TRBJ2-3, the complete variable domain reads EAGVTQFPSHSVIEKGQTVTLRCDPISGHDNLYWYRRVMGKEIKFLLHFVKESKQDESGMPNNRFLAERTGGTYSTLKVQPAELEDSGVYFCASSQAHQYTDTQYFGPGTRLTVL.

V gene TRBV23-1 combines with J gene TRBJ2-5; 8 positions agree with TRBD1. TRBV23-1 is assigned to the ORF class and has an uncertain function. The CDR3 consists of 17 residues. Germline trimming cut 1 base from V and 2 bases from J; bases unmatched to any gene: 9. This CDR3 reads CASSQLFSGQGQETQYF. CDR3 nucleotides: TGCGCCAGCAGTCAATTGTTCAGTGGACAGGGACAAGAGACCCAGTACTTC.

In the case of this clonotype: Mismatch with germline at one junction end may stem from a read error. The V gene is TRBV20-1, the J gene TRBJ2-4; D might be TRBD2 (6 bases). The germline V gene has CDR1 DFQATT and CDR2 SNEGSKA (reference sequence). This CDR3 has 14 amino acids. In DNA form, the CDR3 reads TGCAGTGCGAGAGACCGGGACTTACAAAACATTCAGTACTTC. This encodes CSARDRDLQNIQYF.

In the case of this clonotype: A read error may produce the germline difference seen at one junction end. Written as DNA, the CDR3 is TGCGCCAGCAGCCGAGAAGGGGCTACAGACAATGAGCAGTTCTTC. Its translation is CASSREGATDNEQFF. The chain combines TRBV9 with TRBJ2-1; weak D call: TRBD1 (5 bases). CDR1 is SGDLS and CDR2 is YYNGEE in the germline V gene. This CDR3 has 15 residues.

The chain recombines TRBV5-4 with TRBJ2-2; possibly TRBD2 for D (5 bases). Germline V gene lookup returns CDR1 SGHNT and CDR2 YYREEE (reference sequence). The CDR3 consists of 17 residues. Between the trimmed V and J ends, which lost 5 bases and 5 bases, there was a span of 22 bases. CDR3 protein: CASSQDPGESKTGELFF. The CDR3 DNA is TGTGCCAGCAGTCAAGATCCCGGGGAGAGTAAAACCGGGGAGCTGTTTTTT.

The rearrangement links TRBV9 to TRBJ1-5, with D hard to call. Germline V CDR1 and CDR2: SGDLS, YYNGEE. The CDR3 has 13 residues. V was trimmed by 0 bases and J by 4 bases, leaving 5 bases between them. The CDR3: CASSVGNNQPQHF. In DNA, the CDR3 is TGTGCCAGCAGCGTAGGGAATAATCAGCCCCAGCATTTT.

This chain connects TRBV5-5 to TRBJ1-2; the D is unclear. Trimming stripped 2 bases from V and 4 bases from J, with 15 bases between. Germline V gives CDR1 SGHKS, CDR2 YYEKEE (reference sequence). CDR3 length equals 15 residues. The CDR3 reads CASSLGDGRVYGYTF. CDR3 DNA sequence: TGTGCCAGCAGCTTAGGTGACGGACGTGTCTATGGCTACACCTTC.

V is TRBV6-2 or TRBV6-3 and J is TRBJ1-5, with D unclear. V shed 5 bases and J shed 0 bases, with 11 bases lying between them. The V gene's germline CDR1 is MNHEY and CDR2 SVGEGT. This CDR3 has 15 residues. The CDR3 nucleotides read TGTGCCAGCAGTCCCGACCTCCTTAGCAATCAGCCCCAGCATTTT. It yields the protein CASSPDLLSNQPQHF.

The rearrangement links TRBV20-1 to TRBJ2-1, with D unclear. From germline, CDR1 is DFQATT and CDR2 SNEGSKA (reference sequence). Trimming took off 0 bases at V and 6 bases at J, with 6 bases between the two ends. This CDR3 has 12 amino acids. This CDR3 reads CSARERVNEQFF. CDR3 nucleotides: TGCAGTGCTAGAGAACGCGTCAATGAGCAGTTCTTC.

V is TRBV7-8 and J is TRBJ2-7; D might be TRBD1 (5 bases). Germline V CDR1 and CDR2: SGHVS, FQNEAQ. Trimming removed 1 base from V and 7 bases from J, with 17 bases in between. This CDR3 comprises 15 residues. CDR3 bases: TGTGCCAGCAGCTTAGGGGTGGGGCACCTCGGAGAGCAGTACGTC. Protein sequence: CASSLGVGHLGEQYV.

The rearrangement joins TRBV19 to TRBJ2-1, with 8 nucleotides matching TRBD2. The CDR3 consists of 14 residues. From germline, CDR1 is LNHDA and CDR2 SQIVND (reference sequence). Trimming at V came to 3 bases and at J to 4 bases, leaving 2 bases not matched to a gene. As DNA, the CDR3 is TGTGCCAGTAGTATCTCTAGCGGGTACAATGAGCAGTTCTTC. This encodes CASSISSGYNEQFF.